This TCR beta chain was sequenced in a study of naive and memory T cell subsets (dated by TCRdb to the late 2010s). About the full investigation: Sorted naive and memory T cell subsets from peripheral blood were analyzed in the study using a UMI-based, open-source pipeline for TCR alpha and beta sequencing. The results of the functional CMV T cell responses matched the IgG serology results in every case. RNA was DNase-treated and reverse transcribed with TCR constant-region primers, mostly using SuperScript III.

Library preparation used UMI-ligation and nested PCR. The beta constant-region primer consisted of an equimolar mixture of two oligonucleotides that together covered TRBC1 and TRBC2. A single-stranded oligonucleotide carrying the SP2 primer and a 12-nucleotide UMI was ligated to the 3' end of the cDNA by T4 RNA ligase 1. Four rounds of PCR were used to amplify ligated cDNA, with nested alpha and beta constant-region primers being used together with the SP2 primer. Incubation of the ligation reaction was carried out at 16 degrees C for about 20-25 hours. PCR2 was typically run as a SYBR Green qPCR and stopped at a predetermined threshold to prevent over-amplification. Agencourt AMPure XP magnetic beads were used for all purifications after the first. Library quantification was done by Qubit, followed by a TapeStation check on which the main peak was expected at around 650 bp. Pooled libraries were sequenced on an Illumina MiSeq with v2 2x251 paired-end kits, typically giving roughly 0.9-2.1 million reads per sample. Each sample was pooled at 4 nM, and about 5-7% PhiX was included to help cluster recognition. The original pipeline was this. Using tag matching that tolerated one base-pair mismatch, Decombinator assigned V and J genes to FASTQ reads that had been processed by Demultiplexor. Collapsinator relied on UMIs to fix sequencing errors as well as frequency errors caused by PCR heterogeneity. TCRs were translated and CDR3s were extracted from the conserved cysteine to the FGXG phenylalanine by CDR3Translator, with non-productive sequences being flagged. Gini, Shannon entropy and inverse Simpson indices were computed after subsampling the repertoires to the same number of UMI-defined TCRs. Within the linear range, a power law was fitted by maximum likelihood to the distributions of clonotype abundance. On one naive CD8 sample, the pipeline and MIGEC gave similar UMI counts, unique TCR numbers and clonal distributions. A set of approximately 7,300 CMV-associated CDR3 sequences, compiled from VDJdb and a published dataset, was used to search the repertoires. In-frame beta chains were kept once TCRdb had trimmed the public reads at Q25 with fastp and called clones with MiXCR. Each record represents a unique CDR3 protein, reported with the most common genes and DNA among its rows. TCRdb's processing, not the study's, gives the V and J calls here. In all, the sample holds tens of thousands of distinct CDR3 sequences, and 10% to 15% of those were seen once. The ten largest clones capture 0.7% to 0.95% of the sample.

From the second PCR step onward, the TCR alpha chain libraries and the TCR beta chain libraries were amplified separately. CMV status of each donor was established by measuring IFNgamma production from CD4+ T cells after fresh PBMCs were stimulated overnight with CMV viral lysate. Using Miltenyi beads, CD4 T cells were first positively selected, and CD8 T cells were then positively selected from the CD4-negative fraction. After staining for CD3, CD4, CD8, CD45RA, CD27 and a live/dead dye, cells were sorted on a BD Aria II into four subsets based on CD45RA and CD27. A few healthy volunteers provided blood, and the blood of each volunteer was split into CD4 and CD8 T cells and then into four differentiation subsets. Around 110 ml of peripheral blood was collected from each donor, and PBMC were isolated by Ficoll-Paque PLUS density-gradient centrifugation. The sorted cells were lysed in RLT buffer, after which RNA was extracted using a Qiagen RNeasy kit and kept at -80 degrees C.

This clonotype was seen a few times. Which antigen it targets is not known. Base-call qualities are not available, and no considerably larger clone is one nucleotide away. Overall results and qualifications from the work: Clonotypes were defined as single alpha or beta chain sequences, not paired alpha/beta receptors. A power law was followed by TCR abundance, with an exponent that differed between naive and memory subsets but was consistent across the three individuals. In both CD4 and CD8 cells, the Gini index increased while Shannon and inverse Simpson diversity decreased from naive through CM, EM and EMRA. Following error correction, more than 90% of naive TCR sequences occurred only once, which made naive abundance distributions much steeper than those of memory subsets. RNA-based TCR counts may be affected by expression changes linked to T cell activation and differentiation. The repertoire findings for the naive and memory subsets could not be validated against a ground truth, as none was available.

A distance of 4 bases separates the germline ends of V and J, which lose 7 bases and 0 bases respectively. The CDR3, cysteine through phenylalanine, is 12 amino acids long. The read is trimmed to its CDR3 DNA, 36 bases read in frame from base 1. In the germline V gene (reference sequence), CDR1 corresponds to MNHNY and CDR2 to SVGAGI. The sample consisted of central memory CD4+ T cells from blood. Sample cell subset or site, as interpreted from the label and publication: central memory, CD45RA- CD27+. This TCR was sampled from a human donor in good health. The rearranged segments are TRBV6-6 and TRBJ1-5; the D gene lacks a confident call. The CDR3 reads as follows: CASKFSNQPQHF. The bases are TGTGCCAGCAAATTTAGCAATCAGCCCCAGCATTTT.